This T cell receptor (beta chain) derives from a study of CD8+ T cells in alopecia areata. Findings of the study overall: Sequencing of scalp samples also captures resident alphabeta T cells of normal skin.

Isolated RNA was reverse transcribed into cDNA used as the sequencing template. Sequencing was performed with immunoSEQ multiplex PCR; in TCRdb, only in-frame clones are kept and a portion is missing. This table holds 98,000 or so clones, 45% to 60% found once. This clone was seen only once. As yet, its antigen is unknown. Sequencing was carried out using NKG2D-low CD8+ T cells sorted from blood. The sequence was collected from a human donor with alopecia areata.

CDR3 DNA sequence: TGTGCCAGCAGCCCCCGGGACCACTCCCAGCTAAACACCGGGGAGCTGTTTTTT. Its translation is CASSPRDHSQLNTGELFF. The V gene is TRBV4-2, the J gene TRBJ2-2; the D gene could be TRBD1 or TRBD2 (5 bases each). Trimming took off 4 bases at V and 2 bases at J, with 20 bases between the two ends. Germline CDR1 LGHNA, CDR2 YNFKEQ. The CDR3 sequence is 18 residues long.